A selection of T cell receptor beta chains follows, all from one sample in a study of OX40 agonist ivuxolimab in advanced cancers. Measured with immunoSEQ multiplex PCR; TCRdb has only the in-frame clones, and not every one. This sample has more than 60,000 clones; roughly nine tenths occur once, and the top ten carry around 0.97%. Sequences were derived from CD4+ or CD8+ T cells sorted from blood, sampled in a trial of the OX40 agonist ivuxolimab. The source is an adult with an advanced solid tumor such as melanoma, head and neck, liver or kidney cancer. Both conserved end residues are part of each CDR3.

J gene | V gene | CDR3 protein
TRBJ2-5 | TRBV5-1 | CASSLTGGGEETQYF
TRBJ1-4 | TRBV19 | CASSGQDSEKLFF
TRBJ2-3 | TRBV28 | CASSPRQIWSTDTQYF
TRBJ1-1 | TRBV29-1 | CSVQSTVNTEAFF
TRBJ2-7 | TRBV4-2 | CASSPLDLAGSYEQYF
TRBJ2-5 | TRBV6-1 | CASSENEGTQYF
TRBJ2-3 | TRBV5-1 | CASSLVVLGASDTQYF
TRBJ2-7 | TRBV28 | CASSFSGRGYEQYF
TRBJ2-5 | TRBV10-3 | CAISTSGTGGQETQYF
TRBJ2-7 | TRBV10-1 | CASSTGRSYEQYF
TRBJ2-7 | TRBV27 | CASSLQGGPYEQYF
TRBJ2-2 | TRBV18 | CASSPGDRTGELFF
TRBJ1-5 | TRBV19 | CASSIGQQQPQHF
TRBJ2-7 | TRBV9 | CASSGGAASSYEQYF
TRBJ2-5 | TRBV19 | CASSIRGGYQETQYF
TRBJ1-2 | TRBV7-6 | CASSLEDRGGIYGYTF
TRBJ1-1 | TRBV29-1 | CSGKGQGLLSEAFF
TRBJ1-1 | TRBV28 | CASSQRDSYPNTEAFF
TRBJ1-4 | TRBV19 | CASMSGTSSRDRGNEKLFF
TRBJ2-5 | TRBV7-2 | CASSLGRPYRKETQYF
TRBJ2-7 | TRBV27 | CASSFLGTSGYEQYF
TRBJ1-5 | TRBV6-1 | CASITGTSNQPQHF
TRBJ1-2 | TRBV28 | CASSSLGYTNYGYTF
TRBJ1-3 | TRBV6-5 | CASSYSRTDRNTIYF
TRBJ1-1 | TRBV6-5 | CASSSRGGSDTEAFF
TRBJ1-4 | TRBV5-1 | CASSLQGAGNEKLFF
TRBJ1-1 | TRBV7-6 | CASSFQWNTEAFF
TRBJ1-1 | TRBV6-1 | CASSEELNTEAFF
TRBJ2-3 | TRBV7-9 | CATSQGLTTDTQYF
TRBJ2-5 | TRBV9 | CASSVAGGQGGSPQYF
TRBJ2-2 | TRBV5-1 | CASSQDRGHTGELFF
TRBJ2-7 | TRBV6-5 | CASSYSRTSYEQYF
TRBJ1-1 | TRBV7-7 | CAPGGNTEAFF
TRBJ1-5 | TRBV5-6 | CASSLGQGRPQHF
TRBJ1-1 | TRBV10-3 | CAISGGQMNTEAFF
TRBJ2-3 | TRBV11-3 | CASSFSGGFTDTQYF
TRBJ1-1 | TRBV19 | CASSIDLTGDTEAFF
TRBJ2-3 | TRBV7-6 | CASSRRTSGGTDTQYF